The sequence of this T cell receptor (beta chain) was determined in a study of technical replicates of blood from a handful of donors. Assay used: immunoSEQ multiplex PCR; TCRdb lists only in-frame clones, some missing. The sample records about 72,000 clones, 95% to 96% being singletons. CDR1 is SQVTM and CDR2 is ANQGSEA in the germline V gene. The V end was cut by 5 bases, the J end by 10 bases, with 9 bases between. The CDR3 is 10 amino acids. The chain joins TRBV29-1 to TRBJ2-1; D is uncertain. This TCR derives from a human donor in good health. Material: T cells isolated from PBMCs. Here the CDR3 reads CSVLYVEQFF. CDR3 bases: TGCAGCGTTCTTTATGTGGAGCAGTTCTTC.